This TCR beta chain was found in a study of PD-1 blockade in classical Hodgkin lymphoma. On the study more broadly: Patients had nivolumab dosed at 3 mg/kg, delivered intravenously every 2 weeks. Study-level findings and limits: Prior to therapy, complete responders displayed diversity much like that of newly diagnosed patients.

To note about this clone: Its matching antigen is unknown.

The ends were cut back, 6 bases at V and 0 bases at J, with 12 bases in the middle. Germline V gene sequence: CDR1 MNHEY, CDR2 SMNVEV (reference sequence). CDR3 length: 15 residues. As to time point: cycle 4 day 1 (C4D1), after more than 5 weeks of nivolumab. No patient escaped relapse after autologous stem cell transplantation, and brentuximab vedotin exposure varied. Here immunoSEQ multiplex PCR was the method, and the copy in TCRdb shows in-frame clones only, minus some. This sample yields about 51,000 clones, of which nearly 80% are seen a single time; 19% belongs to the top ten. The sequence was obtained from a human donor with classical Hodgkin lymphoma. The rearrangement joins TRBV27 to TRBJ1-5; D is uncertain. The specimen comprised peripheral blood mononuclear cells (PBMCs), sampled before the fourth cycle of nivolumab. CDR3 sequence: CASSAAANSNQPQHF. The CDR3 nucleotides read TGTGCCAGCAGCGCGGCAGCAAATAGCAATCAGCCCCAGCATTTT.